The next 9 T cell receptor beta chains were all read from a single sample in a study of shared clonotypes between healthy human individuals. Only in-frame clones appear in the TCRdb table, and some are missing; sequencing was by immunoSEQ multiplex PCR. The sample lists around 1.6 million clones, nearly 99% occurring once. Source material: naive CD4+ T cells sorted from blood. As to subset: CD45RA+ positively selected. These TCRs come from a man between 25 and 39 years old in good health.

The rearrangement uses TRBV7-9 and TRBJ1-1; D not certain. The CDR3 is 13 amino acids. The germline CDR1 and CDR2 sequences are SEHNR and FQNEAQ (reference sequence). Trimming shortened V by 8 bases and J by 0 bases, and 10 bases separated the two germline ends. CDR3 DNA sequence: TGTGCCAGCTCCGCCTCAGTGAACACTGAAGCTTTCTTT. Encoded protein: CASSASVNTEAFF.

The chain combines TRBV6-5 with TRBJ1-2; 8 bases align to TRBD1. V was pared by 3 bases and J by 4 bases, with 10 bases of the junction left unmatched. The germline V gene has CDR1 MNHEY and CDR2 SVGAGI. CDR3 length equals 16 residues. The CDR3 sequence: CASSYRATGVFYGYTF. The CDR3 DNA follows: TGTGCCAGCAGTTATAGGGCGACAGGGGTGTTCTATGGCTACACCTTC.

The CDR3 nucleotides read TGCAGCGTCGGGACAGGACCTAGGGAGCAGTACTTC. It is translated as CSVGTGPREQYF. The chain is built from TRBV29-1 and TRBJ2-7, with 8 nucleotides matching TRBD1. CDR3 size: 12 residues. Germline CDR1 reads SQVTM; CDR2 reads ANQGSEA. J gave up 7 bases and V 6 bases, and 8 bases lay outside the gene matches.

The V call is TRBV29-1, the J call TRBJ2-5, with 11 bases lining up with TRBD1. Germline CDR1 and CDR2: SQVTM and ANQGSEA. This CDR3 has 14 residues. With V trimmed by 4 bases and J by 4 bases, 5 bases remained unmatched. The CDR3: CSVVEGQGGETQYF. For the CDR3, the DNA is TGCAGCGTTGTTGAGGGACAGGGGGGAGAGACCCAGTACTTC.

The chain couples TRBV5-1 to TRBJ1-5, with D perhaps matching TRBD1 (5 bases). CDR1 is SGHRS, CDR2 YFSETQ, per germline. With 4 bases removed from V and 7 bases from J, the gap between germline ends came to 15 bases. CDR3 length equals 14 residues. The CDR3 region has the DNA TGCGCCAGCAGCCCGCAGGGTCTGGAACAGCCCCAGCATTTT. It translates to CASSPQGLEQPQHF.

This clone was detected once. This CDR3 is also generated by other DNA sequences in the sample. V and J are TRBV18 and TRBJ2-1; D gene ambiguous. V was shortened by 0 bases and J by 4 bases, with 7 bases between the two germline ends. Germline V gene data show CDR1 as KGHSH and CDR2 as LQKENI. The CDR3 spans 14 residues. CDR3 sequence reads: CASSPPSGYNEQFF. CDR3 bases: TGTGCCAGCTCACCACCGTCCGGATACAATGAGCAGTTCTTC.

V gene TRBV27 combines with J gene TRBJ2-3; perhaps TRBD1 as D (6 bases). Germline CDR1 is MNHEY and CDR2 is SMNVEV (reference sequence). Trimming shortened V by 1 base and J by 7 bases, and 9 bases separated the two germline ends. This CDR3 has 13 residues. The CDR3 region is CASSLLQGHTQYF. DNA of the CDR3: TGTGCCAGCAGTTTATTACAGGGCCATACGCAGTATTTT.

This chain joins TRBV29-1 and TRBJ1-1, with 7 positions matching TRBD1. The germline V gene encodes CDR1 SQVTM and CDR2 ANQGSEA. This CDR3 is built from 11 residues. The V and J ends lost 4 bases and 10 bases, in that order; junction bases with no gene match: 6. CDR3 DNA: TGCAGCGTTGCAGGACAGGATGGAGCTTTCTTT. It yields the protein CSVAGQDGAFF.

This chain joins TRBV13 and TRBJ2-4; 8 nucleotides agree with TRBD2. There are 14 residues in the CDR3. CDR1 and CDR2 (germline): PRHDT, FYEKMQ (reference sequence). Germline trimming cut 6 bases from V and 10 bases from J; bases unmatched to any gene: 11. CDR3 coding DNA: TGTGCCAGCAGAGGACTAGCTCTAGGGCGGATTCAGTACTTC. Encoded protein: CASRGLALGRIQYF.